Given below is one T cell receptor beta chain in context. The target antigen is unknown. Germline lookup yields CDR1 SGDLS and CDR2 YYNGEE. The CDR3 sequence is 16 residues long. Trimming took 0 bases from V and 7 from J, leaving 17 bases between them. The source of the sample is a study of CD8 T cells in Susac syndrome. Study in general: When their blood was taken, patients with Susac syndrome were therapy-naive, taking corticosteroids, or taking intravenous immunoglobulin alone.

Study results and caveats: Susac-specific public clones found in total CD8+ repertoires numbered 15 to 20, and those in CD8+ TEMRA repertoires numbered about 5.

TCR beta from blood CD8+ and CD4+ T cells was sequenced. Random hexamers were used to reverse transcribe the RNA input (0.5 to 1 ug). In TCRdb, the immunoSEQ multiplex PCR reads were re-called with MiXCR into one record per CDR3 protein. The sample includes about 100,000 distinct CDR3 sequences, 95% of them seen just once. The sequencing input was CD8+ T cells from PBMCs. This receptor was identified in a human donor with Susac syndrome. The chain employs TRBV9 and TRBJ2-1; D might be TRBD2 (6 bases). CDR3 loop: CASSVATGVSLNEQFF. CDR3 nucleotide sequence: TGTGCCAGCAGCGTAGCTACGGGAGTCTCGTTAAATGAGCAGTTCTTC.